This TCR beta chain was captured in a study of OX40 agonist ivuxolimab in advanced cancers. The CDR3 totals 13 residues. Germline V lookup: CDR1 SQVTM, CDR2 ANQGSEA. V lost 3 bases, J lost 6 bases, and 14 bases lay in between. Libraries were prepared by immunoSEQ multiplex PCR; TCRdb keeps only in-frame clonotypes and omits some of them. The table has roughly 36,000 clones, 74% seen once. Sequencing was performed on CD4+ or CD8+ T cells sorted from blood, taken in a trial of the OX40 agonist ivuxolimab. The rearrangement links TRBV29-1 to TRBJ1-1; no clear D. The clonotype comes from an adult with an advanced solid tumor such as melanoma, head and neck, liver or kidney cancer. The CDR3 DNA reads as TGCAGCGTTGATTCGCAGTCGAGGGCTGAAGCTTTCTTT. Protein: CSVDSQSRAEAFF.